This entry describes one TCR beta chain. The sample comes from a study of blood T cells in healthy people across ages. Primers used in a second PCR of roughly 6 to 12 cycles were a sample-barcoded 5' primer and a J-beta primer mix. TCRdb re-derived calls from the 5' RACE reads in MiXCR, one entry per CDR3 protein. The repertoire has over 450,000 distinct CDR3 sequences, around 24% of them found once; the top ten carry roughly 9.4%. V lost 5 bases, J lost 3 bases, and 6 bases stayed unmatched. CDR1 LGHDT and CDR2 YNNKEL come from the germline V gene (reference sequence). The CDR3 runs 15 residues. These same data were also listed under a study on T cells of mothers and their children. That work adds: In this cohort, donors were three healthy Caucasian mothers plus their six children. Thymic selection molds TCR recombination output in much the same way for related pairs as for unrelated pairs.

The sequencing sample was made of blood. The genes are TRBV3-1 and TRBJ1-1; 10 bases agree with TRBD1. This clonotype was obtained from a boy between 10 and 17 years old in good health. CDR3 protein: CASSGGQGLYTEAFF. CDR3 coding DNA: TGTGCCAGCAGCGGGGGACAGGGGTTGTACACTGAAGCTTTCTTT.